The sequence of this TCR beta chain was determined in a study of CD8+ T cells in alopecia areata. Across the whole study: Treated patients received oral tofacitinib, 5 to 10 mg twice daily. Regarding the study as a whole: It was lesional scalp, especially alopecia totalis/universalis, that showed higher clonality than normal scalp.

Extracted from the samples, RNA was reverse transcribed into cDNA to serve as the sequencing template. Using immunoSEQ multiplex PCR, the repertoire was profiled, and TCRdb retains in-frame clones only, with some absent. In the table there are a few hundred thousand clones, 67% of which are singletons. Germline V gene data show CDR1 as MGHDK and CDR2 as SYGVNS. CDR3 length equals 13 residues. Trimming stripped 5 bases from V and 6 bases from J, with 11 bases between. As part of sample collection, lesional scalp punch biopsies and peripheral blood were taken from alopecia areata patients. This clone turned up a few times. What it binds is not known.

V is TRBV25-1 and J is TRBJ1-5; no clear D gene. Material: CD4+ T cells sorted from blood, obtained at week 0. This TCR came from a human donor with alopecia areata. The CDR3 loop is CASSPRRSQPQHF. The CDR3 bases are TGTGCCAGCAGTCCCCGGCGGTCTCAGCCCCAGCATTTT.